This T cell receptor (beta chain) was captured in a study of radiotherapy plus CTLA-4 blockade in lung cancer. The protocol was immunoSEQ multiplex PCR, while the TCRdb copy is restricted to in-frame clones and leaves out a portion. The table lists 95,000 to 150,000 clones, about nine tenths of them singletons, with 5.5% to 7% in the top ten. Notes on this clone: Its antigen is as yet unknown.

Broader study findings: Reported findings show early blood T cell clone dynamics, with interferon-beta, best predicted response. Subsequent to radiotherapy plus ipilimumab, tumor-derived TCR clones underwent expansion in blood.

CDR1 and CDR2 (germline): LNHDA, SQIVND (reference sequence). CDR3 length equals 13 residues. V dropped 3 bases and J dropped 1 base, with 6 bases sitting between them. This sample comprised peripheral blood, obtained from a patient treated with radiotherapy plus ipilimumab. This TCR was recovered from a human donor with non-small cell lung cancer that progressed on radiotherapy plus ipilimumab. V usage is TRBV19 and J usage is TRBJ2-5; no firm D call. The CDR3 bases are TGTGCCAGTAGTATGGGTTTCCAAGAGACCCAGTACTTC. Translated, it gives CASSMGFQETQYF.